This TCR beta chain stems from a study of blood T cell repertoires in COVID-19. Across the whole study: Sites in the United States, Italy and Spain provided acute and convalescent COVID-19 samples. The analysed material was cDNA or gDNA that came from T cells, B-cell-depleted T cells, or PBMCs.

V dropped 4 bases and J dropped 4 bases, with 17 bases sitting between them. Germline V gene data show CDR1 as MNHNY and CDR2 as SVGAGI (reference sequence). The CDR3 has 16 residues. The authors' processing: Reference gene primer amplification in the assay estimated nucleated cell counts. The table came from immunoSEQ multiplex PCR; TCRdb's copy has only in-frame clones and leaves some out. V and J calls and clone size come straight from that table; D and trimming were deduced from the DNA. Of 250,000 to 350,000 clones in the sample, 86% are singletons; the top ten hold approximately 1.5%. The sample consisted of peripheral blood. The chain employs TRBV6-6 and TRBJ1-5, with D unresolved. The sequence was collected from a woman between 45 and 65 years old with acute or convalescent COVID-19. The CDR3 spells CASSSPSHRGNQPQHF. CDR3 DNA sequence: TGTGCCAGCAGTTCCCCGAGCCACCGAGGGAATCAGCCCCAGCATTTT.